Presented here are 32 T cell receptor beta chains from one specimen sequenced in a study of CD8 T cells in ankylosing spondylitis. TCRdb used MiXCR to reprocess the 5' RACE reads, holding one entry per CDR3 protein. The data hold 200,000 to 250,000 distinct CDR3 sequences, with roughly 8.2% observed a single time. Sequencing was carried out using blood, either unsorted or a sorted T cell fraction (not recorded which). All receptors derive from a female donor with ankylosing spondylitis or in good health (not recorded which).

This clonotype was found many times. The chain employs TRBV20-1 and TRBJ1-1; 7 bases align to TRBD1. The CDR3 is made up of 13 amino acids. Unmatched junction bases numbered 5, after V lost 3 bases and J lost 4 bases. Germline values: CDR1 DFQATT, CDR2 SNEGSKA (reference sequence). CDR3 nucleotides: TGCAGTGCTAGGGGACAGCTCTTCACTGAAGCTTTCTTT. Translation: CSARGQLFTEAFF.

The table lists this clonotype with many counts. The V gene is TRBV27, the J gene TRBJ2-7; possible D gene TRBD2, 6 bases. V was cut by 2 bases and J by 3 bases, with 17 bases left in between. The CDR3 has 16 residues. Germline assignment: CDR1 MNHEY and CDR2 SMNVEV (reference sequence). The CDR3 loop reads CASSLERGAILYEQYF. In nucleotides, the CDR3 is TGTGCCAGCAGTTTAGAACGCGGGGCGATCCTCTACGAGCAGTACTTC.

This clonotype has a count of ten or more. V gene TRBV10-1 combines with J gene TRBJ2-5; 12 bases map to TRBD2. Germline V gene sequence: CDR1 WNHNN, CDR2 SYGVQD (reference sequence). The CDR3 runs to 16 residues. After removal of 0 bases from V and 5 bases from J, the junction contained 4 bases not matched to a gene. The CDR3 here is CASSESTTSGSETQYF. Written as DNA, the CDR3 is TGCGCCAGCAGTGAGTCTACGACTAGCGGGAGCGAGACCCAGTACTTC.

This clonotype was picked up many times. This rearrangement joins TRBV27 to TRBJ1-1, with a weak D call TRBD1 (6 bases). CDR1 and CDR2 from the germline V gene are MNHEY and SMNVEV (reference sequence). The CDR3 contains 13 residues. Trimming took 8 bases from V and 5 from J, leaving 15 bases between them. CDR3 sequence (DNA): TGTGCCAGCGGAAATCTACAGGGAACTGAAGCTTTCTTT. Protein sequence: CASGNLQGTEAFF.

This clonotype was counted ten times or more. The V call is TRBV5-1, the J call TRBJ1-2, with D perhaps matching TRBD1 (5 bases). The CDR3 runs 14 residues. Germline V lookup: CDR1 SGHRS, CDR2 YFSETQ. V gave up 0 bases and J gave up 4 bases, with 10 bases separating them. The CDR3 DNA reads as TGCGCCAGCAGCTTGGGGGACGGTGTCTATGGCTACACCTTC. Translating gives CASSLGDGVYGYTF.

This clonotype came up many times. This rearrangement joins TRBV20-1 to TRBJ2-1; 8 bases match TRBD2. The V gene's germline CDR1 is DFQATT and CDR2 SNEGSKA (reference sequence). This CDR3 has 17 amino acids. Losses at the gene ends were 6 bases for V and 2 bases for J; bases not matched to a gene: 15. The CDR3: CSASGIGRGVPYNEQFF. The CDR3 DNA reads TGCAGTGCCAGCGGTATAGGGCGGGGGGTACCCTACAATGAGCAGTTCTTC.

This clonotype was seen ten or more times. In DNA form, the CDR3 reads TGTGCCAGCAGTACTCGTACAGGGGGGGGCTATGGCTACACCTTC. Translating gives CASSTRTGGGYGYTF. The genes are TRBV6-5 and TRBJ1-2, with 8 bases aligning to TRBD1. Germline CDR1 and CDR2: MNHEY and SVGAGI. CDR3 size: 15 residues. The V gene end was trimmed by 5 bases and the J gene end by 4 bases; junction bases not matched to a gene: 9.

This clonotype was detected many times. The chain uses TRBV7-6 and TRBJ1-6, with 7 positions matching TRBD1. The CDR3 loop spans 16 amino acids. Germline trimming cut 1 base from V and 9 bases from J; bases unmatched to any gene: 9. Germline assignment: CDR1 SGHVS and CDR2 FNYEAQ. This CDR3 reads CASSLVGNRGSSPLHF. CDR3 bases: TGTGCCAGCAGCTTAGTGGGGAACAGGGGAAGTTCACCCCTCCACTTT. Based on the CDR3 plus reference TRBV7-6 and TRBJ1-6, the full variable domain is GAGVSQSPRYKVTKRGQDVALRCDPISGHVSLYWYRQALGQGPEFLTYFNYEAQQDKSGLPNDRFSAERPEGSISTLTIQRTEQRDSAMYRCASSLVGNRGSSPLHFGNGTRLTVT.

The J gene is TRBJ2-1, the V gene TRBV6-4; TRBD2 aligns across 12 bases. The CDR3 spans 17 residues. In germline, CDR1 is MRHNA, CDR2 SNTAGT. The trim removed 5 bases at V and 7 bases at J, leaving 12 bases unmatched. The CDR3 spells CASSPTSGGPKGNEQFF. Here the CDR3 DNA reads TGTGCCAGCAGTCCAACTAGCGGGGGGCCCAAAGGGAATGAGCAGTTCTTC.

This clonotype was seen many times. In nucleotides, the CDR3 is TGTGCCAGCACTTTTAATGGACAGCACTATGGCTACACCTTC. Its protein product is CASTFNGQHYGYTF. The genes are TRBV12-3 or TRBV12-4 and TRBJ1-2, with D possibly matching TRBD1 (6 bases). The V end was cut by 7 bases, the J end by 3 bases, with 15 bases between. The CDR3 loop spans 14 amino acids.

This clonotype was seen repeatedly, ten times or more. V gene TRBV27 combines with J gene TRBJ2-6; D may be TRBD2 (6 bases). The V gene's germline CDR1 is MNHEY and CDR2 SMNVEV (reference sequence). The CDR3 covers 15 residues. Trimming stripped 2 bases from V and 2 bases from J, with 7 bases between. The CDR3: CASSLRRAGANVLTF. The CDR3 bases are TGTGCCAGCAGTTTAAGGAGGGCTGGGGCCAACGTCCTGACTTTC. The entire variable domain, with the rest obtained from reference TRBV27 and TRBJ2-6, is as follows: EAQVTQNPRYLITVTGKKLTVTCSQNMNHEYMSWYRQDPGLGLRQIYYSMNVEVTDKGDVPEGYKVSRKEKRNFPLILESPSPNQTSLYFCASSLRRAGANVLTFGAGSRLTVL.

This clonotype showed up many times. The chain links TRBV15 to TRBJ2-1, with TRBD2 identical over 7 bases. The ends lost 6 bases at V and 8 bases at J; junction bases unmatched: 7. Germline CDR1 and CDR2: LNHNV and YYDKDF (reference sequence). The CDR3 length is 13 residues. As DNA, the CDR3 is TGTGCCACCAGTGCGGGGGATGTCGATGAGCAGTTCTTC. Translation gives CATSAGDVDEQFF.

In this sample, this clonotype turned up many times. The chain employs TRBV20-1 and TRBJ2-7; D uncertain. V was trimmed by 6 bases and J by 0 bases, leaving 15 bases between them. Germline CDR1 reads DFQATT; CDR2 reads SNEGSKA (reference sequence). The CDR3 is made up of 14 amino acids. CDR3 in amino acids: CSAYGLTHSYEQYF. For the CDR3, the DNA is TGCAGTGCCTACGGGTTAACGCACTCCTACGAGCAGTACTTC.

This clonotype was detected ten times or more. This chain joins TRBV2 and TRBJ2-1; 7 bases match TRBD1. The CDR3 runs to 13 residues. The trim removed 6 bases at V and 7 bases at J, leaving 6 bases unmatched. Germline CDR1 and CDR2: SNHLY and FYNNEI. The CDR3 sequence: CASSRDRKNEQFF. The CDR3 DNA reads TGTGCCAGCAGCAGGGACAGAAAAAATGAGCAGTTCTTC.

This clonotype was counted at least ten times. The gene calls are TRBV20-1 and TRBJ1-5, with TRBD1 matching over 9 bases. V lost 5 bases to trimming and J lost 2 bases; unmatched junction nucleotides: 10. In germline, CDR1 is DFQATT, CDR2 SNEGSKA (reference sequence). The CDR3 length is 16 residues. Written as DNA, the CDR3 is TGCAGTGCTGGTCCTAGGACAGGGGTGGGCAATCAGCCCCAGCATTTT. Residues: CSAGPRTGVGNQPQHF.

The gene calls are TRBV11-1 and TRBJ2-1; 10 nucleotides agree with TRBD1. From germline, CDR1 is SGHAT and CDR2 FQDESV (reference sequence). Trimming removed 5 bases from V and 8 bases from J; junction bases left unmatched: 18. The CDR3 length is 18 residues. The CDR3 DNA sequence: TGTGCCAGCAGCCCCGCATGGGACAGGGGAGCTAACGTCGATGAGCAGTTCTTC. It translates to CASSPAWDRGANVDEQFF.

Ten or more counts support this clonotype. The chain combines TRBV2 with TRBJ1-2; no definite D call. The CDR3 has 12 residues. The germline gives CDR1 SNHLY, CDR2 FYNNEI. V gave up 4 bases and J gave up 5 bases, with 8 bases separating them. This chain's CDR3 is CASSGGRYGYTF. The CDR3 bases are TGTGCCAGCAGTGGAGGACGATATGGCTACACCTTC.

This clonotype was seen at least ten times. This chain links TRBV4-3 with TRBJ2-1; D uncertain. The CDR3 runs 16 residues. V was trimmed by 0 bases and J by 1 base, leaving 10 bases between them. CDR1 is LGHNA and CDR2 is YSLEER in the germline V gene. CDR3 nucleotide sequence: TGCGCCAGCAGCCAAGAAAGAGATAGGTCCTACAATGAGCAGTTCTTC. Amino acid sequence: CASSQERDRSYNEQFF.

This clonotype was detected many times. The CDR3 DNA reads as TGCGCCAGCAGCTTTGGGACAGGGTTTCACGAGCAGTACTTC. This encodes CASSFGTGFHEQYF. The chain links TRBV5-1 to TRBJ2-7; 9 nucleotides match TRBD1. J gave up 5 bases and V 2 bases, and 5 bases lay outside the gene matches. The germline CDR1 and CDR2 sequences are SGHRS and YFSETQ. This CDR3 spans 14 amino acids.

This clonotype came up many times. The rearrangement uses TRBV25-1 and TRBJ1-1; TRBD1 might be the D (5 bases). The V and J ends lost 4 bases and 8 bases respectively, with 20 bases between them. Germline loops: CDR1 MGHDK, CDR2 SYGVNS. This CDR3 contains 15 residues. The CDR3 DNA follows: TGTGCCAGCAGTGGCCCCCAAGGGGCAGGGAGAGAAGCTTTCTTT. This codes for CASSGPQGAGREAFF.

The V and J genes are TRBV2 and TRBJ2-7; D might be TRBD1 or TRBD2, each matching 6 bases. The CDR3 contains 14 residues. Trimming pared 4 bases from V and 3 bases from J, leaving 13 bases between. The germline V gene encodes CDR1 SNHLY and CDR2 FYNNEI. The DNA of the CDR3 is TGTGCCAGCAGTGTCAATAAGGGGGGCTACGAGCAGTACTTC. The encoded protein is CASSVNKGGYEQYF.

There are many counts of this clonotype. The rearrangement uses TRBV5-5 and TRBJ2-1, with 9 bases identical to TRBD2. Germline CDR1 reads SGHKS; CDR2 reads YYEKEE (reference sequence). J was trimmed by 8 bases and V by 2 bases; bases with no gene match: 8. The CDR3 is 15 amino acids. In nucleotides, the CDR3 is TGTGCCAGCAGCTTACTTAGCGGGAGCAGTTATGAGCAGTTCTTC. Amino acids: CASSLLSGSSYEQFF.

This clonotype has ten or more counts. The CDR3 loop is CASSNRRANTEAFF. The CDR3 region has the DNA TGTGCCAGCAGTAACAGACGGGCGAACACTGAAGCTTTCTTT. The genes are TRBV6-5 and TRBJ1-1; D is ambiguous. The germline V gene encodes CDR1 MNHEY and CDR2 SVGAGI. V lost 5 bases and J 1 base, leaving 11 bases between the germline ends. This CDR3 spans 14 amino acids.

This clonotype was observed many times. This chain's CDR3 is CASSFSRMENEQFF. CDR3 DNA: TGTGCCAGCAGTTTCTCCAGGATGGAGAATGAGCAGTTCTTC. The chain couples TRBV27 to TRBJ2-1; no reliable D call. Germline V lookup: CDR1 MNHEY, CDR2 SMNVEV (reference sequence). This CDR3 region has 14 residues. V lost 3 bases, J lost 7 bases, and 13 bases lay in between.

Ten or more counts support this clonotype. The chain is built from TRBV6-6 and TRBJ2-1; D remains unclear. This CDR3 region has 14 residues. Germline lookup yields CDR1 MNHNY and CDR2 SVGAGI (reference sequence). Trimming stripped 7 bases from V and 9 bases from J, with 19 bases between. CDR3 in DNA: TGTGCCAGCAACTTCCTTTCGGATGAAAGTGAGCAGTTCTTC. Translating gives CASNFLSDESEQFF.

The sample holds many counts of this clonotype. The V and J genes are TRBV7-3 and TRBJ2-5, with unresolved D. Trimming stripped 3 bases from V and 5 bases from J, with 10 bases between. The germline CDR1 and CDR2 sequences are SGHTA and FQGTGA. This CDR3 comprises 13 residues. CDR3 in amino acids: CASSLNPRETQYF. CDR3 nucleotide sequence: TGTGCCAGCAGCTTGAATCCCAGGGAGACCCAGTACTTC.

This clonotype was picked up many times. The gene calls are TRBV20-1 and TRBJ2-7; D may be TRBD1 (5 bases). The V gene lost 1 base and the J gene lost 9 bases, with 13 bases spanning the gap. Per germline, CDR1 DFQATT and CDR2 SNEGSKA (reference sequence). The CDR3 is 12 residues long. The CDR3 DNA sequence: TGCAGTGCTAGAGCGCTGGGGCATCGGCAGTACTTC. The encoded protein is CSARALGHRQYF.

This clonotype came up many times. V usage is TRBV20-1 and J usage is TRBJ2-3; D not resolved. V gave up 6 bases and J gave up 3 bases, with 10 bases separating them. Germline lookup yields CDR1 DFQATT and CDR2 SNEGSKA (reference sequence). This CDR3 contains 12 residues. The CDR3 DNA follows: TGCAGTGCGGTACCTCAAACAGATACGCAGTATTTT. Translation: CSAVPQTDTQYF.

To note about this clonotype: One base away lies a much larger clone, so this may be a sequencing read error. CDR3 coding DNA: TGTGTCAGCAGACGAGCCTACGAGCAGTACTTC. It specifies CVSRRAYEQYF. The chain is built from TRBV6-2 or TRBV6-3 and TRBJ2-7, with D hard to call. CDR1 and CDR2 (germline): MNHEY, SVGEGT. The CDR3 runs to 11 residues.

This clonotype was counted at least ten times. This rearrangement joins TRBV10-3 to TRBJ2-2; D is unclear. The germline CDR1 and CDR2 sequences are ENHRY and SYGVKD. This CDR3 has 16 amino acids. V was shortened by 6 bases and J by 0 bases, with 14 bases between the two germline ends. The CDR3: CAIRSQALSNTGELFF. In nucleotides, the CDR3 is TGTGCCATCAGGAGCCAGGCTCTTTCGAACACCGGGGAGCTGTTTTTT.

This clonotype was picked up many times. The CDR3 DNA is TGTGCCAGCAGGGGGAGCGGACGTAACTATGGCTACACCTTC. Translated, it gives CASRGSGRNYGYTF. J is TRBJ1-2 and V is TRBV25-1; D gene uncertain. The germline V gene encodes CDR1 MGHDK and CDR2 SYGVNS. The CDR3 is 14 amino acids. Trimming shortened V by 6 bases and J by 1 base, and 12 bases separated the two germline ends.

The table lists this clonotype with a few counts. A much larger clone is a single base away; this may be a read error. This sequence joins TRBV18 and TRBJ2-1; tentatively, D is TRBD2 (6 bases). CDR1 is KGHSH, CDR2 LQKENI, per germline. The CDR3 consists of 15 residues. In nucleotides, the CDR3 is TGTGTCAGCTCAAAAGATAGCGGAGAGCACAATGAGCAGTTCTTC. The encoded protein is CVSSKDSGEHNEQFF.